The rows below give T cell receptor beta chains drawn from one sample of a study of cytomegalovirus exposure and HLA in healthy donors. Using immunoSEQ multiplex PCR, the repertoire was profiled, and TCRdb retains in-frame clones only, with some absent. The top ten clones hold roughly 0.93% of a sample with about 280,000 clones, roughly 88% of them seen once. The sequenced sample consisted of PBMCs. These receptors were obtained from a woman younger than 35 in good health and CMV-seronegative. Each CDR3 is given with its conserved first and last residue. A row's size may be missing; if present it is once, few, many or a size class.

.	TRBV10-1	CASSDTNTEAFF
.	TRBV28	CASTPPGEQYF
.	TRBV15	CATRLGQPNTGELFF
.	TRBV13	CASSLFLAGRTDTQYF
.	TRBV19	CASSIWGLAGLQFF
.	TRBV6-5	CASSYSLSPVTEAFF
.	TRBV4-1	CASSQEPRDEQYF
.	TRBV6-5	CATRDSTDTQYF
.	TRBV19	CASHKGQTNTGELFF
.	TRBV11-1	CASSRDEGWQETQYF
once	TRBV4-1	CASSQVAGVAYNEQFF
.	TRBV11-2	CASSQGKYGDSPRKYF
.	TRBV5-1	CASSLVGTGAHTQYF
.	TRBV27	CASSLYRQETQYF
.	TRBV25-1	CASSEIGQGATEAFF